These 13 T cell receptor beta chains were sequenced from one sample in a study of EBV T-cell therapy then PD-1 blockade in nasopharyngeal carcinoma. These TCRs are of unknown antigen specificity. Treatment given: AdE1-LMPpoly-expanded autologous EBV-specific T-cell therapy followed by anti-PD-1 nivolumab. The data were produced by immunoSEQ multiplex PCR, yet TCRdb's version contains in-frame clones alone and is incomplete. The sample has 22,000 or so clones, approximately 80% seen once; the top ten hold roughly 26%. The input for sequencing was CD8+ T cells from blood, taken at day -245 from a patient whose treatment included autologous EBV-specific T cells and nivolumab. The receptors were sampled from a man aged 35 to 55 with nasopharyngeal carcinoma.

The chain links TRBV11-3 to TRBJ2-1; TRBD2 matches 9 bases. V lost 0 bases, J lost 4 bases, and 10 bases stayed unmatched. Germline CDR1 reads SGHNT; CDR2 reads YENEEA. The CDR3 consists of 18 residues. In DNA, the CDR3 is TGTGCCAGCAGCTTAGATCCCGGGGTAGCGGGGGCTTACAATGAGCAGTTCTTC. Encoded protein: CASSLDPGVAGAYNEQFF.

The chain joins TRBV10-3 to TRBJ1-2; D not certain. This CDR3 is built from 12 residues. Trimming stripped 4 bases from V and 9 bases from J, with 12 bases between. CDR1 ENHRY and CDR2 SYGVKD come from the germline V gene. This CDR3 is CAISAGERSYTF. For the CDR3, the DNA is TGTGCCATCAGTGCCGGGGAACGGAGCTACACCTTC.

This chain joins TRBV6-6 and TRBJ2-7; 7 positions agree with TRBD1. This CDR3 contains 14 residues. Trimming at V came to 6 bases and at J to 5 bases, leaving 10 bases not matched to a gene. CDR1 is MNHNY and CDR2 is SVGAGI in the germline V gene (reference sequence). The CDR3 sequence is CASSPDRVVNEQYF. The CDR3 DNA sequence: TGTGCCAGCAGCCCCGACAGGGTCGTAAACGAGCAGTACTTC.

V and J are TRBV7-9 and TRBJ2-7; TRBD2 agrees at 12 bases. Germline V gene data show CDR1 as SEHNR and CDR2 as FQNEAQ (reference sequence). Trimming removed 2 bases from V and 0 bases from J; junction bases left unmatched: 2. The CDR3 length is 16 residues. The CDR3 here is CASSLRLAGDSYEQYF. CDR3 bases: TGTGCCAGCAGCTTAAGACTAGCGGGGGACTCCTACGAGCAGTACTTC.

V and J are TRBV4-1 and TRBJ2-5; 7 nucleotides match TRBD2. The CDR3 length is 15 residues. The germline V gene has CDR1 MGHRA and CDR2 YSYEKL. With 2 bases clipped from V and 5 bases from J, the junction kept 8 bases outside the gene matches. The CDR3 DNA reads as TGCGCCAGCAGCCAAACCTCGCGGGGGTTGGAGACCCAGTACTTC. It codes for CASSQTSRGLETQYF.

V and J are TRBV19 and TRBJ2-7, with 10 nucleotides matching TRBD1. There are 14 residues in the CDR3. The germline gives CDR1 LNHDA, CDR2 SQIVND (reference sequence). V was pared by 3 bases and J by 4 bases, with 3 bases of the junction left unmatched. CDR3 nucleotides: TGTGCCAGTAGTATCGGGACAGGGGAGTACGAGCAGTACTTC. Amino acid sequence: CASSIGTGEYEQYF.

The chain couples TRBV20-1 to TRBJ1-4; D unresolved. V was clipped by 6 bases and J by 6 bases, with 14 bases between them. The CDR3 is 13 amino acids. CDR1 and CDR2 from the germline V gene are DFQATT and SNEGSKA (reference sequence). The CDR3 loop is CSASLMWDEKLFF. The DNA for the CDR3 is TGCAGTGCCAGTCTGATGTGGGATGAAAAACTGTTTTTT.

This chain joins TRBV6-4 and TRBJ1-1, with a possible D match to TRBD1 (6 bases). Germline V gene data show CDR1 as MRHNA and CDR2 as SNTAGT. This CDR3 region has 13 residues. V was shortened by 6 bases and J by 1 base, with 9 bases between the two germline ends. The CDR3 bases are TGTGCCAGCAGGAGGACAGAGAACACTGAAGCTTTCTTT. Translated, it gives CASRRTENTEAFF.

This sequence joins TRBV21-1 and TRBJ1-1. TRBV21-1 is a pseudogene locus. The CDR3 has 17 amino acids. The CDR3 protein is CASSLSGLPCGNTEAFF. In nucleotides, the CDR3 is TGTGCCAGTAGTTTAAGCGGTTTACCTTGCGGGAACACTGAAGCTTTCTTT.

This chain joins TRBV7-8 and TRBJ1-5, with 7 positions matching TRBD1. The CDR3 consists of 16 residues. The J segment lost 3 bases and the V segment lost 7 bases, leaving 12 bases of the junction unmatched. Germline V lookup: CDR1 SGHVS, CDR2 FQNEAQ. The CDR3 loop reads CASNPTGRSVNQPQHF. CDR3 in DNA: TGTGCCAGCAACCCGACAGGGAGGAGTGTCAATCAGCCCCAGCATTTT.

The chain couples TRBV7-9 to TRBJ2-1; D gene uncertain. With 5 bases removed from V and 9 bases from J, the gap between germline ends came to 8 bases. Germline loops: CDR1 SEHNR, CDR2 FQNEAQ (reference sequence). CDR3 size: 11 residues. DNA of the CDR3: TGTGCCAGCAGCCCCCCCGGTGAGCAGTTCTTC. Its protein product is CASSPPGEQFF.

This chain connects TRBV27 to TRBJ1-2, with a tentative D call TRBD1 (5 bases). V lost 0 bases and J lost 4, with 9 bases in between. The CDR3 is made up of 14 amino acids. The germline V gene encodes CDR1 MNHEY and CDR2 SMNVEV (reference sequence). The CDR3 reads CASSLSWRGYGYTF. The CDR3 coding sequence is TGTGCCAGCAGTTTATCTTGGAGGGGCTATGGCTACACCTTC.

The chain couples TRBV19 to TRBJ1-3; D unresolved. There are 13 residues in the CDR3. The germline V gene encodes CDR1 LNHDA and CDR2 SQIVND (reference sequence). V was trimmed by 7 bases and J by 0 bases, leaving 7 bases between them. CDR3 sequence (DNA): TGTGCCAGTAAAGGCTTCTCTGGAAACACCATATATTTT. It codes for CASKGFSGNTIYF.